This T cell receptor (beta chain) appears in the sequencing data of a study of identical twins. Study results and limitations: Invariant T cells like MAIT and iNKT could partly confound the zero-insertion analyses.

Germline assignment: CDR1 SEHNR and CDR2 FQNEAQ (reference sequence). V shed 4 bases and J 6 bases; nucleotides not matched to a gene: 13. There are 17 residues in the CDR3. After template switching added a universal primer site, the resulting cDNA carried unique molecular identifiers. TCRdb passed the 5' RACE reads through MiXCR, listing each CDR3 protein once. The sample gives more than 1.5 million distinct CDR3 sequences, around 33% of which show up once; about 0.25% is in the top ten. On this clonotype: Its antigen remains unidentified.

Material: cord blood. This chain links TRBV7-9 with TRBJ1-4; 8 bases agree with TRBD1. This clonotype was sampled from a newborn girl in good health. As DNA, the CDR3 is TGTGCCAGCAGCTCCTCAATCTTGGACAGGGCGGATGAAAAACTGTTTTTT. Protein: CASSSSILDRADEKLFF.